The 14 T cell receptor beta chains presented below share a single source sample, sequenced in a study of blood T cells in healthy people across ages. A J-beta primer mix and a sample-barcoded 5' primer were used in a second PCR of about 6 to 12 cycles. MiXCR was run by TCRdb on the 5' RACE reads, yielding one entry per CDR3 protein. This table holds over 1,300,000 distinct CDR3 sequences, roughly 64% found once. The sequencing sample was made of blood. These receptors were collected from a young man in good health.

CDR3 in DNA: TGTGCCAGCAGTTTATTTGGGGGTGCAGATACGCAGTATTTT. This gives the protein CASSLFGGADTQYF. The chain is built from TRBV12-3 or TRBV12-4 and TRBJ2-3; perhaps D is TRBD1 or TRBD2 (5 bases each). This CDR3 region has 14 residues. The ends were cut back, 2 bases at V and 4 bases at J, with 10 bases in the middle.

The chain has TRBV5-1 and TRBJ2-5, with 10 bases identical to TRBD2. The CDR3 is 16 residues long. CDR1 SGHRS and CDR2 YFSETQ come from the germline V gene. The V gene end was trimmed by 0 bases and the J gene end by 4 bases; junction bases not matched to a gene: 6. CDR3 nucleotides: TGCGCCAGCAGCTTGGGGCCTAGCGGGAGCGGAGAGACCCAGTACTTC. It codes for CASSLGPSGSGETQYF.

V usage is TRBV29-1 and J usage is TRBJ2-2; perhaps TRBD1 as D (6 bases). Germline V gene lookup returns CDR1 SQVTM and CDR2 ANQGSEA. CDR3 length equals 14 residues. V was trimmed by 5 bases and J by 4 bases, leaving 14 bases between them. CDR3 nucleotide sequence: TGCAGCGTTCGCCAAGGACAGACCACCGGGGAGCTGTTTTTT. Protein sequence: CSVRQGQTTGELFF.

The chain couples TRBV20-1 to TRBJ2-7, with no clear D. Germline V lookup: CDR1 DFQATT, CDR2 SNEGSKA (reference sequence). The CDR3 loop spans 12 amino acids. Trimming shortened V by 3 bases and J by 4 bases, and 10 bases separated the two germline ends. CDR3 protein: CSASDVDYEQYF. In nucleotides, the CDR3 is TGCAGTGCTAGTGACGTTGATTACGAGCAGTACTTC.

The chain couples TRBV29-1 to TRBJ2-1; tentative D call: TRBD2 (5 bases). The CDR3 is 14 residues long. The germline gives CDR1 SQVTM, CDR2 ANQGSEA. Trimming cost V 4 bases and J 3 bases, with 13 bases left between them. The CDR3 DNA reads TGCAGCGTTGTAGCCGGGGATTACTACAATGAGCAGTTCTTC. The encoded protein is CSVVAGDYYNEQFF.

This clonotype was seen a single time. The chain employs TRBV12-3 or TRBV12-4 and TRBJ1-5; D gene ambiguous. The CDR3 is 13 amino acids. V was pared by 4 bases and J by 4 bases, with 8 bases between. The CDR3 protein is CASSSDGNQPQHF. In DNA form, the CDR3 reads TGTGCCAGCAGTTCGGACGGGAATCAGCCCCAGCATTTT.

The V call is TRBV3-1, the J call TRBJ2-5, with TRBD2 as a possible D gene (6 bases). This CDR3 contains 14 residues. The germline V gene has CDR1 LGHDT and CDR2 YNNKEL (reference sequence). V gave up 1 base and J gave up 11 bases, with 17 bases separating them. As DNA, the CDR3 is TGTGCCAGCAGCCAAGTCCCCGAATGGGAGGAGCAGTACTTC. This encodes CASSQVPEWEEQYF.

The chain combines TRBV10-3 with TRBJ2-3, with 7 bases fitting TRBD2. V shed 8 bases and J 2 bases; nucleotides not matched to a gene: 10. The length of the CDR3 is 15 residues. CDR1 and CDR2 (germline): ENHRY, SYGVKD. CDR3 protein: CAISPEGGDTDTQYF. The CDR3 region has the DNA TGTGCCATCTCGCCCGAGGGAGGGGACACAGATACGCAGTATTTT.

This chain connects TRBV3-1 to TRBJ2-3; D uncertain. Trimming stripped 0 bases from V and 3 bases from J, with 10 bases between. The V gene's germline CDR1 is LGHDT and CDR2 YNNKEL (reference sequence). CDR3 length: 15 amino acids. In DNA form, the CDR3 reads TGTGCCAGCAGCCAAGAAGCAGTGGGGACAGATACGCAGTATTTT. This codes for CASSQEAVGTDTQYF.

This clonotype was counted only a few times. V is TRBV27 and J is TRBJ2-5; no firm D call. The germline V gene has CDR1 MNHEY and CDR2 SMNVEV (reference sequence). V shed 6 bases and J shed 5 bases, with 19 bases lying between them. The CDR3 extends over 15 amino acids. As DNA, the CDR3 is TGTGCCAGCAGCCTCGATCGGTGGGCAAGGGAGACCCAGTACTTC. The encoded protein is CASSLDRWARETQYF.

CDR3 amino acids: CASRVMGRGGEETQYF. The CDR3 region has the DNA TGTGCCAGCAGGGTCATGGGGCGGGGGGGCGAGGAGACCCAGTACTTC. V is TRBV12-3 or TRBV12-4 and J is TRBJ2-5; 9 nucleotides line up with TRBD2. The ends lost 6 bases at V and 5 bases at J; junction bases unmatched: 13. The CDR3 length is 16 residues.

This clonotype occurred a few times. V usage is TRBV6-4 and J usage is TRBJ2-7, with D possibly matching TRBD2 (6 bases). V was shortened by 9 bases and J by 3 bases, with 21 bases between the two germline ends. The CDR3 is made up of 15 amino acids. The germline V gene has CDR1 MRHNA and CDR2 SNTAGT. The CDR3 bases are TGTGCCAGAACAAACACCGGGACTGAATACTACGAGCAGTACTTC. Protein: CARTNTGTEYYEQYF.

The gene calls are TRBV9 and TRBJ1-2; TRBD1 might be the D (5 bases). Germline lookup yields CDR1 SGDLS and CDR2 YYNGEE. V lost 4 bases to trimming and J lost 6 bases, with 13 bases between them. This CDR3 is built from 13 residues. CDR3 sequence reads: CASSPLGGHGYTF. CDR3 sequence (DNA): TGTGCCAGCAGCCCCCTTGGGGGTCATGGCTACACCTTC.

CDR3 residues: CSASGSPDTQYF. CDR3 in DNA: TGCAGTGCTAGCGGGAGTCCAGATACGCAGTATTTT. J is TRBJ2-3 and V is TRBV20-1; possible D gene TRBD2, 6 bases. CDR1 is DFQATT and CDR2 is SNEGSKA in the germline V gene (reference sequence). This CDR3 has 12 residues. The germline V and J ends were trimmed by 3 bases and 4 bases, with 8 bases remaining between them.